This TCR beta chain was retrieved from a study of response to subunit inactivated influenza vaccine. Study conclusions and caveats: Authors suggested few new T cells are recruited by each seasonal influenza vaccination.

In germline, CDR1 is SGHRS, CDR2 YFSETQ. Trimming cost V 0 bases and J 6 bases; bases outside gene matches: 4. This CDR3 has 16 residues. TCRdb processed the RT-PCR reads anew with MiXCR; each CDR3 protein has one entry. The sample consists of hundreds of thousands of distinct CDR3 sequences, around 14% of them appearing once. This clonotype showed up just a few times. The antigen is undetermined. Sequenced material: PBMCs from blood, taken about 13 days after vaccination. This receptor was taken from a man in his forties or fifties who received an inactivated influenza vaccine. The rearrangement links TRBV5-1 to TRBJ2-2; TRBD2 matches 11 bases. CDR3 loop: CASSLEPSGRSGELFF. CDR3 coding DNA: TGCGCCAGCAGCTTGGAACCTAGCGGGAGGTCCGGGGAGCTGTTTTTT.